The clone carrying this TCR beta chain was recorded only once. The entry originates in a study of CD4 and CD8 cells across lung adenocarcinoma regions. TCRdb ran MiXCR on the PCR reads and lists one entry per CDR3 protein. The repertoire has 6,000 to 7,500 distinct CDR3 sequences, about half of them found once; the top ten carry 95% to 97%. CDR1 is MNHNS and CDR2 is SASEGT in the germline V gene. The CDR3 contains 16 residues. Trimming stripped 3 bases from V and 2 bases from J, with 14 bases between. Sequencing used CD8+ T cells from the center of a lung tumor. The receptor's source is a male donor with lung adenocarcinoma. The CD4 and CD8 labels of this study may be unreliable. The rearrangement links TRBV6-1 to TRBJ1-5; D remains unclear. CDR3 nucleotides: TGTGCCAGCAGTGAGTCGGGAGGTCTCGGCAATCAGCCCCAGCATTTT. Its protein product is CASSESGGLGNQPQHF.